The present T cell receptor beta chain was sequenced within a study of cytomegalovirus exposure and HLA in healthy donors. Whole-study findings and limits: Confirmation was obtained in vitro that a few CMV-associated chains are specific for CMV antigens.

Unmatched junction bases numbered 11, after V lost 3 bases and J lost 0 bases. This CDR3 has 17 amino acids. Germline CDR1 and CDR2: ENHRY and SYGVKD. The PCR contained 60 Vbeta and 13 Jbeta primers. Data came from immunoSEQ multiplex PCR; TCRdb stores just in-frame clones and leaves some out. The table includes 100,000 to 130,000 clones, 55% to 85% detected once. Comment on this clone: Its antigen is not known.

This chain joins TRBV10-3 and TRBJ2-7, with 7 bases fitting TRBD1. The sequence was collected from a man aged 25-45 years in good health and CMV-seronegative. Sequencing input: PBMCs. The CDR3 DNA follows: TGTGCCATCAGTGAAGCAGGGGGTGGTTTGAGCTCCTACGAGCAGTACTTC. This codes for CAISEAGGGLSSYEQYF.